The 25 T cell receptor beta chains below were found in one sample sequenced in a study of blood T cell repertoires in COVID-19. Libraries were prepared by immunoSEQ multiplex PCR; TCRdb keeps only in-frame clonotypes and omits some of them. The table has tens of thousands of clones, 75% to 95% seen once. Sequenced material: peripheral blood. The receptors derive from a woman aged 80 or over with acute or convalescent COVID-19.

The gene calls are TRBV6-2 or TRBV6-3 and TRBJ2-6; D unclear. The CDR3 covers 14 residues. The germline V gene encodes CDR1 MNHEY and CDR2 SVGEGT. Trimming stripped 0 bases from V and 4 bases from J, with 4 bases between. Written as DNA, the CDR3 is TGTGCCAGCAGTTACTCGGGCGGGGCCAACGTCCTGACTTTC. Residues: CASSYSGGANVLTF.

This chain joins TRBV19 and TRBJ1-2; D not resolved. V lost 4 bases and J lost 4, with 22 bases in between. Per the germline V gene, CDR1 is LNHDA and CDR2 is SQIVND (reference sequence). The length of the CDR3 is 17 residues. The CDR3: CASSTTPSGEGFYGYTF. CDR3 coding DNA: TGTGCCAGTAGTACCACCCCCTCGGGTGAGGGATTCTATGGCTACACCTTC.

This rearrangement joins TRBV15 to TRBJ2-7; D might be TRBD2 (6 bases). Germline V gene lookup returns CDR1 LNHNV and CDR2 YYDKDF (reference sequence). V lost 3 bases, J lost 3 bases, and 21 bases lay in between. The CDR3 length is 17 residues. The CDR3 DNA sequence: TGTGCCACCAGCAGGACCACCCGGGCGGGGAGGTTCTACGAGCAGTACTTC. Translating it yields CATSRTTRAGRFYEQYF.

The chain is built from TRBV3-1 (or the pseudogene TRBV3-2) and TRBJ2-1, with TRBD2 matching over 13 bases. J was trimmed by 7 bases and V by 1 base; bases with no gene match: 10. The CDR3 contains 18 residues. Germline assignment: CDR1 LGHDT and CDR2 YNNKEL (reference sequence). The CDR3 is CASSQGGWTSGRGNEQFF. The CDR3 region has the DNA TGTGCCAGCAGCCAAGGAGGATGGACTAGCGGGAGAGGGAATGAGCAGTTCTTC.

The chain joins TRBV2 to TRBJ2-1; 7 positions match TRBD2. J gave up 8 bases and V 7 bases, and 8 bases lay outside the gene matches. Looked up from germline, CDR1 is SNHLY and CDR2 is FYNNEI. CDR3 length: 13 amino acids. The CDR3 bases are TGTGCCAGCAATCGGGGGGAATGGGATGAGCAGTTCTTC. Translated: CASNRGEWDEQFF.

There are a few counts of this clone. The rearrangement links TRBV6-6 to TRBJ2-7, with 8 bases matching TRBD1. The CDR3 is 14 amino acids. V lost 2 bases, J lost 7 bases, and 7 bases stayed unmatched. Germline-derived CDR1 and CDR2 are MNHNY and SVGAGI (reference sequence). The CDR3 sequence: CASSYGQGAGEQYF. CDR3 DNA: TGTGCCAGCAGTTACGGTCAGGGGGCAGGGGAGCAGTACTTC.

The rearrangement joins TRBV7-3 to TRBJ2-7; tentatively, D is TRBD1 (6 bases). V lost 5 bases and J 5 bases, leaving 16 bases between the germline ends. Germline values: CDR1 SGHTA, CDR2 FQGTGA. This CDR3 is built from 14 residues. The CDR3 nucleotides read TGTGCCAGCAGCAACCCCGGGACAAAGAACGAGCAGTACTTC. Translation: CASSNPGTKNEQYF.

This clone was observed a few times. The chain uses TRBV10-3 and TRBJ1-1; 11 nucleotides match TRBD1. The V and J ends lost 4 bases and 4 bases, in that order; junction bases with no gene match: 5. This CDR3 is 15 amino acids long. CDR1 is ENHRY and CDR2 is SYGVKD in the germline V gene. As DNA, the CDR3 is TGTGCCATCAGTGGCCTAGGGACAGGGGGCACTGAAGCTTTCTTT. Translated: CAISGLGTGGTEAFF.

As DNA, the CDR3 is TGCGCCAGCACCCGGGAGAGCTCCTATAATTCACCCCTCCACTTT. Translated: CASTRESSYNSPLHF. V usage is TRBV5-1 and J usage is TRBJ1-6; D unresolved. Germline CDR1 and CDR2: SGHRS and YFSETQ. The V gene lost 6 bases and the J gene lost 0 bases, with 10 bases spanning the gap. CDR3 size: 15 residues.

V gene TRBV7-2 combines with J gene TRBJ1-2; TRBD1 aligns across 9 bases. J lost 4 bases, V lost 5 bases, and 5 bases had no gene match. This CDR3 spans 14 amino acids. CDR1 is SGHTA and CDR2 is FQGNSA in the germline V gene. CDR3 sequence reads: CASSPQGQGYGYTF. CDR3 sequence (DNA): TGTGCCAGCAGCCCCCAGGGACAGGGCTATGGCTACACCTTC.

The CDR3 spells CASRARDYTDTQYF. In nucleotides, the CDR3 is TGTGCCAGCAGAGCCCGGGACTACACCGATACGCAGTATTTT. This chain uses TRBV2 with TRBJ2-3; 7 bases fit TRBD2. Germline assignment: CDR1 SNHLY and CDR2 FYNNEI. The CDR3 contains 14 residues. V was clipped by 6 bases and J by 6 bases; unmatched bases: 9. The full variable domain, with the rest looked up from reference TRBV2 and TRBJ2-3, is EPEVTQTPSHQVTQMGQEVILRCVPISNHLYFYWYRQILGQKVEFLVSFYNNEISEKSEIFDDQFSVERPDGSNFTLKIRSTKLEDSAMYFCASRARDYTDTQYFGPGTRLTVL.

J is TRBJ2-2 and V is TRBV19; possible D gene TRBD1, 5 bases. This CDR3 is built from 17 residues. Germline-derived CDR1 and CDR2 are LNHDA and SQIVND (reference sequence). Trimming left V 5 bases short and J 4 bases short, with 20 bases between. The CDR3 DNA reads TGTGCCAGTAGTCGACAGCGACTTAGCTCTCTCACCGGGGAGCTGTTTTTT. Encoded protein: CASSRQRLSSLTGELFF.

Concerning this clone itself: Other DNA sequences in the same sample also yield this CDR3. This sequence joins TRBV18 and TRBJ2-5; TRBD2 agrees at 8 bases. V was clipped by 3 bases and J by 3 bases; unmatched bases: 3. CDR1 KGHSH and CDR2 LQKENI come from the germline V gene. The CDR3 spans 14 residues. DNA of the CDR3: TGTGCCAGCTCACCCGGACTAGCCGAAGAGACCCAGTACTTC. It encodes CASSPGLAEETQYF.

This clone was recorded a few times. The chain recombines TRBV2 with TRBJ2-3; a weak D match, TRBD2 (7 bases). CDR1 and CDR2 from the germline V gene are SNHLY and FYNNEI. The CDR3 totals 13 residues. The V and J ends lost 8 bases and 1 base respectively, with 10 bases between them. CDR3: CASGGAGTDTQYF. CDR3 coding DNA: TGTGCCAGCGGGGGGGCGGGCACAGATACGCAGTATTTT.

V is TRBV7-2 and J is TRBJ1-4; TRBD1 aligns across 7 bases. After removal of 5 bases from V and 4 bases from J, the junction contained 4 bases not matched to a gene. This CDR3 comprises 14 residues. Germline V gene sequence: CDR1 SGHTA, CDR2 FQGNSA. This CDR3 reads CASSQTGNNEKLFF. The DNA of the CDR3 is TGTGCCAGCAGCCAGACAGGGAATAATGAAAAACTGTTTTTT.

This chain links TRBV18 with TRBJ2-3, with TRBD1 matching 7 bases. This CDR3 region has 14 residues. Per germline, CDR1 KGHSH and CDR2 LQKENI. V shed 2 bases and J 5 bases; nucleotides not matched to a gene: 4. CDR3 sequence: CASSPKGAKDTQYF. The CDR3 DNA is TGTGCCAGCTCACCAAAGGGGGCGAAAGATACGCAGTATTTT.

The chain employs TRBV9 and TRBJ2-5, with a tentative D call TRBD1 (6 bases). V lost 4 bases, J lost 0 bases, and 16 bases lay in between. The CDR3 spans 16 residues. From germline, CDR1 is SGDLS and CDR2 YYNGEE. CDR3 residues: CASSPHIRDNQETQYF. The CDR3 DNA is TGTGCCAGCAGCCCTCATATTCGGGACAACCAAGAGACCCAGTACTTC.

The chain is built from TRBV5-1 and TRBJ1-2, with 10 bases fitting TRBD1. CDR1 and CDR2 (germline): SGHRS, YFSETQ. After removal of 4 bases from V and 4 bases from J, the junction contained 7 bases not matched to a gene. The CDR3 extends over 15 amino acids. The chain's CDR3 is CASSLGTGVIYGYTF. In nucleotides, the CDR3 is TGCGCCAGCAGCCTCGGGACAGGGGTTATCTATGGCTACACCTTC.

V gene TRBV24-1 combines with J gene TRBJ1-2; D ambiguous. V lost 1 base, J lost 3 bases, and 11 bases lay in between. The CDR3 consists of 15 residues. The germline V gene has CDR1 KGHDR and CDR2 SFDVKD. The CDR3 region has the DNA TGTGCCACCAGTGATTTTCGTCTGGGAGACTATGGCTACACCTTC. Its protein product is CATSDFRLGDYGYTF.

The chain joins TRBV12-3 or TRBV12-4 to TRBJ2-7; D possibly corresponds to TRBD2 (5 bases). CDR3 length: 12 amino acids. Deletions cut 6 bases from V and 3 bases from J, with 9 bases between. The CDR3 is CASRGASYEQYF. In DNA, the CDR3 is TGTGCCAGCAGGGGAGCAAGCTACGAGCAGTACTTC.

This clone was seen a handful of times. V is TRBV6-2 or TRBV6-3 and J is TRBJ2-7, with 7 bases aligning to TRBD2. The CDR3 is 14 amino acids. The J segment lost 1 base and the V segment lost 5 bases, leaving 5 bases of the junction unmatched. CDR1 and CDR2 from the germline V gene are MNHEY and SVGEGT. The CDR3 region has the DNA TGTGCCAGCAGTGTTGCGGGAGAGTCCTACGAGCAGTACTTC. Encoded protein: CASSVAGESYEQYF.

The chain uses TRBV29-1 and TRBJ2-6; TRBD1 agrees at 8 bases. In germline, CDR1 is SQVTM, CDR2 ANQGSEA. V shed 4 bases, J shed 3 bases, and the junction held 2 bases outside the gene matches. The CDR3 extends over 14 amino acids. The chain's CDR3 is CSVADRVGANVLTF. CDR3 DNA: TGCAGCGTTGCGGACAGGGTTGGGGCCAACGTCCTGACTTTC.

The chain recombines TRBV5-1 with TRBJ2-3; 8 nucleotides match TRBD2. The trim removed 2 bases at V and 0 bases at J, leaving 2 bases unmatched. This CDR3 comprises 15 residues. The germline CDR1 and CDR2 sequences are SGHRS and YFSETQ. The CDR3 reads CASSFGGASTDTQYF. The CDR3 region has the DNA TGCGCCAGCAGCTTCGGGGGGGCTAGCACAGATACGCAGTATTTT. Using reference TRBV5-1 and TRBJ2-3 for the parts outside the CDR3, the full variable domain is KAGVTQTPRYLIKTRGQQVTLSCSPISGHRSVSWYQQTPGQGLQFLFEYFSETQRNKGNFPGRFSGRQFSNSRSEMNVSTLELGDSALYLCASSFGGASTDTQYFGPGTRLTVL.

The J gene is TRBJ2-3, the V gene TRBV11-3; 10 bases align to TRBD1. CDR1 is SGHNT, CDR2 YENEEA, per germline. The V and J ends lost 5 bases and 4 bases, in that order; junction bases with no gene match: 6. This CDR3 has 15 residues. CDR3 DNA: TGTGCCAGCAGCGCGGGACAGGGGCGTGCAGATACGCAGTATTTT. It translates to CASSAGQGRADTQYF.

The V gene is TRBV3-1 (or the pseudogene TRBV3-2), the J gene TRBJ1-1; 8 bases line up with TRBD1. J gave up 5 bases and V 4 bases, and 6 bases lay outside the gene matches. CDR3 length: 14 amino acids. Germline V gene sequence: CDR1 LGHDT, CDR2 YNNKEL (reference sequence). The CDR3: CASSPQGARTEAFF. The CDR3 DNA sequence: TGTGCCAGCAGCCCCCAGGGGGCCCGTACTGAAGCTTTCTTT.